The 23 T cell receptor beta chains below all came from one sample that was sequenced in a study of PD-1 blockade in mismatch repair-deficient tumors. Assay used: immunoSEQ multiplex PCR; TCRdb lists only in-frame clones, some missing. In the table there are roughly 50,000 clones, over 75% of which are singletons. This specimen was peripheral blood, taken approximately 20 weeks after starting pembrolizumab. All receptors come from an adult with mismatch repair-deficient cancer.

Notes on this clone: One junction end does not reproduce the germline sequence, and a read error may be involved. The J gene is TRBJ2-3, the V gene TRBV7-7, with TRBD2 matching over 10 bases. From germline, CDR1 is SSHAT and CDR2 FNYEAQ (reference sequence). The CDR3 has 16 amino acids. CDR3 bases: TGTGCTAGCAGCCCCAGGGGTATAGCGGGGGGAGATACGCAGTATTTT. It specifies CASSPRGIAGGDTQYF. The whole variable domain, remainder taken from reference TRBV7-7 and TRBJ2-3, is GAGVSQSPRYKVTKRGQDVTLRCDPISSHATLYWYQQALGQGPEFLTYFNYEAQPDKSGLPSDRFSAERPEGSISTLTIQRTEQRDSAMYRCASSPRGIAGGDTQYFGPGTRLTVL.

The chain combines TRBV19 with TRBJ2-2; 8 bases match TRBD1. The CDR3 is 13 residues long. The J segment lost 4 bases and the V segment lost 8 bases, leaving 3 bases of the junction unmatched. CDR1 is LNHDA, CDR2 SQIVND, per germline (reference sequence). The CDR3 DNA reads TGTGCCAGTCAGACAGGGGCCACCGGGGAGCTGTTTTTT. The encoded protein is CASQTGATGELFF.

The rearrangement joins TRBV7-6 to TRBJ2-1; TRBD1 matches at 8 bases. Per the germline V gene, CDR1 is SGHVS and CDR2 is FNYEAQ. With 5 bases clipped from V and 4 bases from J, the junction kept 7 bases outside the gene matches. The CDR3 has 15 residues. As DNA, the CDR3 is TGTGCCAGCAGCCCTATGAGACAGGGGTACAATGAGCAGTTCTTC. Its protein is CASSPMRQGYNEQFF.

The rearrangement uses TRBV11-3 and TRBJ1-5; 7 bases map to TRBD1. Germline V gives CDR1 SGHNT, CDR2 YENEEA. The trim removed 3 bases at V and 7 bases at J, leaving 3 bases unmatched. The CDR3 runs to 13 residues. CDR3 bases: TGTGCCAGCAGCTTGGGACAGTCACAGCCCCAGCATTTT. Its protein product is CASSLGQSQPQHF.

The V and J genes are TRBV7-2 and TRBJ2-3; 8 nucleotides line up with TRBD2. The CDR3 is made up of 17 amino acids. CDR1 SGHTA and CDR2 FQGNSA come from the germline V gene. Trimming took 2 bases from V and 0 from J; bases not matched to a gene: 7. The chain's CDR3 is CASSLNALAGSTDTQYF. Written as DNA, the CDR3 is TGTGCCAGCAGCTTAAATGCTTTAGCGGGAAGCACAGATACGCAGTATTTT.

The chain has TRBV7-4 and TRBJ2-1; 11 bases map to TRBD2. V shed 6 bases, J shed 2 bases, and the junction held 9 bases outside the gene matches. The length of the CDR3 is 17 residues. Germline CDR1 and CDR2: SGHVT and SQSDAQ. The DNA of the CDR3 is TGTGCCAGCAGGTCCGGGACTAGCGGCCCCACCTACAATGAGCAGTTCTTC. This codes for CASRSGTSGPTYNEQFF. The complete variable domain, with remaining parts taken from reference TRBV7-4 and TRBJ2-1, reads GAGVSQSPRYKVAKRGRDVALRCDSISGHVTLYWYRQTLGQGSEVLTYSQSDAQRDKSGRPSGRFSAERPERSVSTLKIQRTEQGDSAVYLCASRSGTSGPTYNEQFFGPGTRLTVL.

V and J are TRBV5-5 and TRBJ2-1, with 8 positions matching TRBD2. V was clipped by 4 bases and J by 7 bases; unmatched bases: 10. The germline V gene encodes CDR1 SGHKS and CDR2 YYEKEE (reference sequence). CDR3 length: 15 residues. The CDR3, as DNA: TGTGCCAGCAGCCCGGCTGGGACTAGGGCAAATGAGCAGTTCTTC. It encodes CASSPAGTRANEQFF.

The V call is TRBV7-2, the J call TRBJ2-3; 8 nucleotides align to TRBD1. The CDR3 covers 16 residues. J lost 2 bases, V lost 5 bases, and 9 bases had no gene match. Germline assignment: CDR1 SGHTA and CDR2 FQGNSA. The CDR3 reads CASSRWTGRSTDTQYF. The CDR3 DNA reads as TGTGCCAGCAGCCGATGGACAGGGAGGTCCACAGATACGCAGTATTTT.

Sample share makes this clone large. V and J are TRBV27 and TRBJ2-5, with TRBD2 identical over 8 bases. The CDR3 spans 15 residues. Germline CDR1 reads MNHEY; CDR2 reads SMNVEV (reference sequence). V trimming: 5 bases; J trimming: 3 bases; junction bases outside the gene matches: 8. The CDR3: CASSPRGRGEETQYF. CDR3 DNA sequence: TGTGCCAGCAGTCCCCGGGGGCGGGGGGAAGAGACCCAGTACTTC.

The chain joins TRBV4-3 to TRBJ1-1, with D perhaps TRBD1 (6 bases). V lost 0 bases to trimming and J lost 3 bases, with 11 bases between them. In germline, CDR1 is LGHNA, CDR2 YSLEER. The CDR3 consists of 15 residues. The CDR3 here is CASSQDPGQHTEAFF. The CDR3 nucleotides are TGCGCCAGCAGCCAAGATCCCGGACAGCACACTGAAGCTTTCTTT.

The rearrangement links TRBV6-5 to TRBJ1-4; D remains unclear. Germline CDR1 and CDR2: MNHEY and SVGAGI. V was cut by 5 bases and J by 8 bases, with 12 bases left in between. CDR3 length: 13 residues. The CDR3 is CASSEGAGEKLFF. The CDR3 DNA reads TGTGCCAGCAGTGAAGGAGCGGGGGAAAAACTGTTTTTT.

This chain joins TRBV28 and TRBJ1-2; perhaps TRBD1 as D (5 bases). Germline V lookup: CDR1 MDHEN, CDR2 SYDVKM. The length of the CDR3 is 15 residues. The V end was cut by 4 bases, the J end by 11 bases, with 23 bases between. CDR3 sequence (DNA): TGTGCCAGCAGTTCCCCCCGCGGGGGAAAGTCTTGGTACACCTTC. Protein product: CASSSPRGGKSWYTF.

This chain uses TRBV5-6 with TRBJ1-1; possibly TRBD1 for D (6 bases). From germline, CDR1 is SGHDT and CDR2 YYEEEE. Trimming shortened V by 5 bases and J by 0 bases, and 17 bases separated the two germline ends. This CDR3 region has 16 residues. The CDR3 sequence is CASSTDRIPLNTEAFF. The CDR3 DNA reads as TGTGCCAGCAGTACTGACAGGATCCCACTGAACACTGAAGCTTTCTTT.

In DNA form, the CDR3 reads TGTGCCAGCAGCTTGGATTTACAGAGTAACTATGGCTACACCTTC. Translation: CASSLDLQSNYGYTF. This chain joins TRBV5-4 and TRBJ1-2; D not resolved. Germline CDR1 SGHNT, CDR2 YYREEE (reference sequence). This CDR3 contains 15 residues. Trimming pared 0 bases from V and 1 base from J, leaving 10 bases between.

This clone appeared once. The chain recombines TRBV4-1 with TRBJ1-1, with D possibly matching TRBD1 (5 bases). Germline lookup yields CDR1 MGHRA and CDR2 YSYEKL. V lost 3 bases, J lost 3 bases, and 14 bases lay in between. The CDR3 totals 15 residues. CDR3 sequence reads: CASSHTQGGDTEAFF. DNA for the CDR3: TGCGCCAGCAGCCACACCCAAGGAGGGGACACTGAAGCTTTCTTT.

The chain recombines TRBV27 with TRBJ2-1; 7 nucleotides align to TRBD2. The length of the CDR3 is 19 residues. V was pared by 2 bases and J by 0 bases, with 13 bases of the junction left unmatched. Germline V gene data show CDR1 as MNHEY and CDR2 as SMNVEV (reference sequence). This CDR3 is CASSLPRSSGLSSYNEQFF. DNA for the CDR3: TGTGCCAGCAGTTTACCCAGGAGTAGCGGGCTGAGCTCCTACAATGAGCAGTTCTTC.

This clone has a single count. V usage is TRBV27 and J usage is TRBJ2-2; perhaps D is TRBD1 or TRBD2 (6 bases each). V gave up 10 bases and J gave up 4 bases, with 16 bases separating them. Germline V gene data show CDR1 as MNHEY and CDR2 as SMNVEV (reference sequence). The CDR3 runs to 14 residues. CDR3 loop: CATRLGQTTGELFF. CDR3 sequence (DNA): TGTGCCACCAGACTAGGACAGACCACCGGGGAGCTGTTTTTT.

The chain employs TRBV7-2 and TRBJ1-5, with D unclear. The CDR3 runs 14 residues. The germline CDR1 and CDR2 sequences are SGHTA and FQGNSA. V lost 1 base, J lost 9 bases, and 13 bases lay in between. The CDR3 nucleotides read TGTGCCAGCAGCTTAGAAAGGATTTCAGGGCCCCAGCATTTT. Translating gives CASSLERISGPQHF.

This clone has just one count. The chain couples TRBV7-3 to TRBJ2-5; D remains unclear. The CDR3 is made up of 14 amino acids. The germline V gene encodes CDR1 SGHTA and CDR2 FQGTGA. The V end was cut by 4 bases, the J end by 3 bases, with 12 bases between. CDR3 residues: CASSYRRTEETQYF. In nucleotides, the CDR3 is TGTGCCAGCAGCTACCGAAGGACCGAAGAGACCCAGTACTTC.

V usage is TRBV19 and J usage is TRBJ1-1; D remains ambiguous. CDR3 length: 17 residues. V was shortened by 6 bases and J by 3 bases, with 23 bases between the two germline ends. The germline CDR1 and CDR2 sequences are LNHDA and SQIVND (reference sequence). In nucleotides, the CDR3 is TGTGCCAGTAGGATCGCTATGAGGCCGGGTTGGGACACTGAAGCTTTCTTT. Translation gives CASRIAMRPGWDTEAFF.

The chain combines TRBV7-2 with TRBJ2-2; D gene uncertain. Trimming stripped 1 base from V and 5 bases from J, with 8 bases between. CDR1 is SGHTA, CDR2 FQGNSA, per germline. The CDR3 runs to 14 residues. The CDR3, as DNA: TGTGCCAGCAGCTTAGGGGCGCGAACCGGGGAGCTGTTTTTT. Its protein product is CASSLGARTGELFF.

The table lists this clone with a few counts. The chain carries TRBV29-1 and TRBJ2-3, with 8 bases matching TRBD1. The V gene's germline CDR1 is SQVTM and CDR2 ANQGSEA. Trimming took 6 bases from V and 3 from J; bases not matched to a gene: 11. The CDR3 loop spans 15 amino acids. CDR3 loop: CSVFVGQGQTDTQYF. CDR3 coding DNA: TGCAGCGTCTTCGTTGGACAGGGTCAGACAGATACGCAGTATTTT.

This clone was picked up one time. The rearrangement joins TRBV29-1 to TRBJ1-2; D is unresolved. V was cut by 2 bases and J by 4 bases, with 14 bases left in between. Germline V gene sequence: CDR1 SQVTM, CDR2 ANQGSEA. The CDR3 is made up of 14 amino acids. The DNA of the CDR3 is TGCAGCGTTGAAAAGGTATCCGTCCTCTATGGCTACACCTTC. It translates to CSVEKVSVLYGYTF.